The next 25 T cell receptor beta chains were all read from a single sample in a study of CD8 T cells in Susac syndrome. Random-hexamer reverse transcription was applied to about 0.5 to 1 ug RNA. TCRdb processed the immunoSEQ multiplex PCR reads anew with MiXCR; each CDR3 protein has one entry. This table holds roughly 190,000 distinct CDR3 sequences, almost 96% found once. Material for sequencing was CD4+ T cells from PBMCs. These receptors were obtained from a human donor with Susac syndrome.

This clonotype has a single count. CDR3 amino acids: CAWSVLQKGEKLFF. CDR3 nucleotides: TGTGCCTGGAGTGTTCTGCAGAAGGGGGAAAAACTGTTTTTT. The chain uses TRBV30 and TRBJ1-4; the D gene is possibly TRBD1 (5 bases). CDR3 size: 14 residues. V lost 0 bases, J lost 8 bases, and 13 bases lay in between. CDR1 and CDR2 (germline): GTSNPN, SVGIG (reference sequence).

V gene TRBV9 combines with J gene TRBJ1-1; D is unclear. Germline V gene sequence: CDR1 SGDLS, CDR2 YYNGEE. The CDR3 has 13 residues. Trimming removed 4 bases from V and 6 bases from J, with 13 bases in between. The CDR3 is CASSREREAEAFF. The CDR3 region has the DNA TGTGCCAGCAGCAGGGAAAGGGAGGCTGAAGCTTTCTTT.

This chain uses TRBV24-1 with TRBJ2-1, with D possibly TRBD2 on 5 matching bases. The germline V gene has CDR1 KGHDR and CDR2 SFDVKD. The CDR3 runs to 16 residues. Between the trimmed V and J ends, which lost 4 bases and 9 bases, there was a span of 21 bases. CDR3 in amino acids: CATSDPGGPLPGEQFF. The CDR3 DNA is TGTGCCACCAGTGACCCTGGAGGACCCTTACCGGGTGAGCAGTTCTTC.

This sequence joins TRBV4-1 and TRBJ1-3; D gene ambiguous. CDR1 and CDR2 (germline): MGHRA, YSYEKL. V lost 0 bases to trimming and J lost 9 bases, with 15 bases between them. This CDR3 is 15 amino acids long. The CDR3 nucleotides read TGCGCCAGCAGCCAAGAAGCGGGGATGGTTGCCACCATATATTTT. Protein: CASSQEAGMVATIYF.

J is TRBJ2-2 and V is TRBV7-2, with D perhaps TRBD1 (5 bases). CDR1 and CDR2 (germline): SGHTA, FQGNSA. Trimming took off 5 bases at V and 2 bases at J, with 12 bases between the two ends. The CDR3 spans 15 residues. CDR3 residues: CASSRTDINTGELFF. The DNA of the CDR3 is TGTGCCAGCAGCAGGACGGACATAAACACCGGGGAGCTGTTTTTT.

This chain connects TRBV14 to TRBJ1-2; 8 nucleotides line up with TRBD1. V lost 3 bases to trimming and J lost 4 bases; unmatched junction nucleotides: 16. Germline loops: CDR1 SGHDN, CDR2 FVKESK. The CDR3 extends over 18 amino acids. The CDR3 sequence is CASSQAPGTGPTIYGYTF. The CDR3 nucleotides are TGTGCCAGCAGCCAGGCCCCCGGGACAGGCCCTACCATCTATGGCTACACCTTC.

The J gene is TRBJ1-6, the V gene TRBV7-3, with 7 nucleotides matching TRBD1. Germline lookup yields CDR1 SGHTA and CDR2 FQGTGA. Trimming took 1 base from V and 5 from J; bases not matched to a gene: 2. CDR3 length equals 15 residues. The CDR3 reads CASSLNTGDNSPLHF. CDR3 nucleotides: TGTGCCAGCAGCTTAAACACAGGGGATAATTCACCCCTCCACTTT.

The rearrangement uses TRBV3-1 and TRBJ2-3; the D gene is possibly TRBD2 (6 bases). Trimming shortened V by 5 bases and J by 2 bases, and 20 bases separated the two germline ends. CDR1 is LGHDT, CDR2 YNNKEL, per germline (reference sequence). The CDR3 totals 17 residues. CDR3 sequence: CASSAIGGEGYTDTQYF. The CDR3 DNA reads TGTGCCAGCAGCGCGATCGGCGGGGAAGGATACACAGATACGCAGTATTTT.

The rearrangement links TRBV12-3 or TRBV12-4 to TRBJ1-5; a possible D gene is TRBD1 (6 bases). V was cut by 6 bases and J by 7 bases, with 16 bases left in between. The CDR3 spans 14 residues. In DNA form, the CDR3 reads TGTGCCAGCAGCCTTACAGGGAGCGGACAGCCCCAGCATTTT. Amino acids: CASSLTGSGQPQHF.

The CDR3 here is CASSDTGTDTQYF. The DNA of the CDR3 is TGTGCCAGCAGTGACACGGGGACAGATACGCAGTATTTT. V gene TRBV2 combines with J gene TRBJ2-3; D might be TRBD2 (5 bases). V gave up 3 bases and J gave up 3 bases, with 7 bases separating them. In germline, CDR1 is SNHLY, CDR2 FYNNEI. This CDR3 is 13 amino acids long. The full variable domain, its missing parts supplied by reference TRBV2 and TRBJ2-3, is EPEVTQTPSHQVTQMGQEVILRCVPISNHLYFYWYRQILGQKVEFLVSFYNNEISEKSEIFDDQFSVERPDGSNFTLKIRSTKLEDSAMYFCASSDTGTDTQYFGPGTRLTVL.

This chain links TRBV30 with TRBJ1-2; 9 bases match TRBD1. CDR1 and CDR2 from the germline V gene are GTSNPN and SVGIG (reference sequence). This CDR3 contains 13 residues. Trimming cost V 3 bases and J 8 bases; bases outside gene matches: 7. CDR3 sequence: CAWRRTGGDGYTF. The DNA of the CDR3 is TGTGCCTGGAGACGAACAGGGGGCGACGGCTACACCTTC.

This clonotype was seen once. This sequence joins TRBV7-6 and TRBJ1-1; possible D gene TRBD1, 5 bases. Germline CDR1 and CDR2: SGHVS and FNYEAQ. The CDR3 consists of 14 residues. V was shortened by 2 bases and J by 3 bases, with 10 bases between the two germline ends. In DNA, the CDR3 is TGTGCCAGCAGCTTATTTCAGGGCGACACTGAAGCTTTCTTT. Its translation: CASSLFQGDTEAFF.

The J gene is TRBJ2-3, the V gene TRBV12-3 or TRBV12-4; weak D call: TRBD2 (5 bases). The length of the CDR3 is 14 residues. V lost 2 bases and J 5 bases, leaving 11 bases between the germline ends. The CDR3 is CASSLFRGEDTQYF. As DNA, the CDR3 is TGTGCCAGCAGTTTATTTCGGGGAGAAGATACGCAGTATTTT.

This chain uses TRBV29-1 with TRBJ1-2; unclear D gene. V was trimmed by 8 bases and J by 2 bases, leaving 15 bases between them. CDR3 length: 13 amino acids. Germline V lookup: CDR1 SQVTM, CDR2 ANQGSEA. In nucleotides, the CDR3 is TGCAGCTCATACAGCCTAAGGAACTATGGCTACACCTTC. Protein sequence: CSSYSLRNYGYTF.

The V call is TRBV20-1, the J call TRBJ2-3; D assignment may be TRBD1 or TRBD2 (5 bases each). Trimming took off 5 bases at V and 0 bases at J, with 15 bases between the two ends. The CDR3 has 15 amino acids. From germline, CDR1 is DFQATT and CDR2 SNEGSKA (reference sequence). The CDR3 nucleotides read TGCAGTGCTGTGTTCGGGGCACGGAGCACAGATACGCAGTATTTT. This translates into CSAVFGARSTDTQYF.

The CDR3 region has the DNA TGTGCCAGCAGTGTTAGTAATAATGAAAAACTGTTTTTT. It encodes CASSVSNNEKLFF. The chain is built from TRBV25-1 and TRBJ1-4; D is unclear. V lost 4 bases and J lost 4, with 7 bases in between. CDR1 and CDR2 from the germline V gene are MGHDK and SYGVNS. This CDR3 is built from 13 residues.

V and J are TRBV5-1 and TRBJ2-5, with 7 bases fitting TRBD1. This CDR3 spans 20 amino acids. CDR1 is SGHRS and CDR2 is YFSETQ in the germline V gene. Trimming took 0 bases from V and 4 from J; bases not matched to a gene: 21. The CDR3 reads CASSLDPGQTHQRFRETQYF. CDR3 nucleotide sequence: TGCGCCAGCAGCTTGGATCCGGGACAGACCCACCAGCGGTTTCGAGAGACCCAGTACTTC.

The V call is TRBV6-5, the J call TRBJ2-7; the D gene is possibly TRBD2 (6 bases). The CDR3 loop spans 15 amino acids. V lost 0 bases and J lost 4, with 13 bases in between. In germline, CDR1 is MNHEY, CDR2 SVGAGI. CDR3 sequence (DNA): TGTGCCAGCAGTTACTCCATGGGGGGTGCGTACGAGCAGTACTTC. Its translation is CASSYSMGGAYEQYF.

The chain is built from TRBV5-1 and TRBJ1-1, with D possibly being TRBD1 (5 bases). The V gene's germline CDR1 is SGHRS and CDR2 YFSETQ. Trimming shortened V by 0 bases and J by 3 bases, and 9 bases separated the two germline ends. The CDR3 sequence is 14 residues long. CDR3 in DNA: TGCGCCAGCAGCTTGGGGGGCGGGCACACTGAAGCTTTCTTT. Translation: CASSLGGGHTEAFF.

This sequence joins TRBV2 and TRBJ2-3; D gene ambiguous. The germline V and J ends were trimmed by 10 bases and 1 base, with 9 bases remaining between them. Germline CDR1 SNHLY, CDR2 FYNNEI. This CDR3 has 12 amino acids. The DNA for the CDR3 is TGTGCCACCACTCCAGGCACAGATACGCAGTATTTT. Protein product: CATTPGTDTQYF.

The chain combines TRBV3-1 with TRBJ2-2, with TRBD1 matching 7 bases. CDR1 is LGHDT and CDR2 is YNNKEL in the germline V gene (reference sequence). V gave up 2 bases and J gave up 5 bases; unmatched junction bases: 5. This CDR3 contains 15 residues. The CDR3 reads CASSQTGAETGELFF. CDR3 in DNA: TGTGCCAGCAGCCAAACAGGGGCGGAGACCGGGGAGCTGTTTTTT.

The chain employs TRBV14 and TRBJ1-6; no reliable D call. CDR1 and CDR2 (germline): SGHDN, FVKESK. The V end lost 0 bases, the J end lost 14 bases, and 11 bases lay between the germline ends. The CDR3 is 13 amino acids. Here the CDR3 DNA reads TGTGCCAGCAGCCAAGATGCAGCTTCGGCCCTCCACTTT. It is translated as CASSQDAASALHF.

The rearrangement joins TRBV30 to TRBJ1-5; 10 nucleotides line up with TRBD1. The CDR3 runs to 15 residues. The J segment lost 2 bases and the V segment lost 2 bases, leaving 3 bases of the junction unmatched. CDR1 GTSNPN and CDR2 SVGIG come from the germline V gene (reference sequence). Here the CDR3 DNA reads TGTGCCTGGAGTTCCGGGACAGGGGGCAATCAGCCCCAGCATTTT. It specifies CAWSSGTGGNQPQHF.

The V and J genes are TRBV30 and TRBJ2-4, with 10 nucleotides matching TRBD2. Per the germline V gene, CDR1 is GTSNPN and CDR2 is SVGIG (reference sequence). Trimming removed 3 bases from V and 9 bases from J; junction bases left unmatched: 8. This CDR3 spans 14 amino acids. The CDR3 DNA follows: TGTGCCTGGAGCCCCGGGACTAGCGCCGGCATTCAGTACTTC. As protein: CAWSPGTSAGIQYF.

The V call is TRBV3-1, the J call TRBJ2-7, with D possibly TRBD1 on 5 matching bases. The ends were cut back, 0 bases at V and 2 bases at J, with 11 bases in the middle. CDR3 length equals 15 residues. Germline CDR1 and CDR2: LGHDT and YNNKEL (reference sequence). CDR3 in amino acids: CASSQDWGFTYEQYF. For the CDR3, the DNA is TGTGCCAGCAGCCAAGATTGGGGCTTCACCTACGAGCAGTACTTC.